The 8 T cell receptor beta chains below were found in one sample sequenced in a study of OX40 agonist ivuxolimab in advanced cancers. Method: immunoSEQ multiplex PCR; TCRdb's copy keeps in-frame clones and lacks some. The sample carries about 81,000 clones, roughly four fifths recorded once. This specimen was CD4+ or CD8+ T cells sorted from blood, taken in a trial of the OX40 agonist ivuxolimab. The origin of the receptors is an adult with an advanced solid tumor such as melanoma, head and neck, liver or kidney cancer.

In this sample, this clone turned up once. V usage is TRBV19 and J usage is TRBJ2-1; possibly TRBD1 for D (5 bases). The V end lost 5 bases, the J end lost 7 bases, and 18 bases lay between the germline ends. The CDR3 runs 15 residues. Germline V gene data show CDR1 as LNHDA and CDR2 as SQIVND (reference sequence). In nucleotides, the CDR3 is TGTGCCAGTAGTTTTTCCCAGGGCCTCCGAAATGAGCAGTTCTTC. Translating it yields CASSFSQGLRNEQFF.

The CDR3 nucleotides are TGTGCCAGCAGCTGGAGGGGGCAGGTCCAAGAGACCCAGTACTTC. Its protein product is CASSWRGQVQETQYF. This rearrangement joins TRBV7-9 to TRBJ2-5; D is possibly TRBD1 (7 bases). Trimming pared 4 bases from V and 1 base from J, leaving 13 bases between. Germline CDR1 SEHNR, CDR2 FQNEAQ (reference sequence). CDR3 length: 15 amino acids.

The chain combines TRBV11-3 with TRBJ2-2; TRBD1 might be the D (6 bases). Germline assignment: CDR1 SGHNT and CDR2 YENEEA. The CDR3 contains 16 residues. Between the trimmed V and J ends, which lost 5 bases and 1 base, there was a span of 14 bases. CDR3 nucleotide sequence: TGTGCCAGCAGCCCCCATGGGGGCTGGAACACCGGGGAGCTGTTTTTT. Protein: CASSPHGGWNTGELFF.

The V gene is TRBV28, the J gene TRBJ1-2; 7 nucleotides agree with TRBD1. The J segment lost 8 bases and the V segment lost 5 bases, leaving 11 bases of the junction unmatched. There are 14 residues in the CDR3. Germline V gene data show CDR1 as MDHEN and CDR2 as SYDVKM. This CDR3 reads CASSVTGWAEGYTF. DNA of the CDR3: TGTGCCAGCAGTGTGACAGGGTGGGCGGAGGGCTACACCTTC.

J is TRBJ1-5 and V is TRBV6-1; no clear D gene. There are 16 residues in the CDR3. Germline lookup yields CDR1 MNHNS and CDR2 SASEGT. V was trimmed by 2 bases and J by 2 bases, leaving 13 bases between them. The CDR3 spells CASSELQHYGNQPQHF. CDR3 coding DNA: TGTGCCAGCAGTGAATTACAGCACTATGGCAATCAGCCCCAGCATTTT.

This rearrangement joins TRBV29-1 to TRBJ1-3; a weak D match, TRBD1 (6 bases). CDR1 SQVTM and CDR2 ANQGSEA come from the germline V gene. V lost 0 bases and J 4 bases, leaving 16 bases between the germline ends. The CDR3 loop spans 16 amino acids. As DNA, the CDR3 is TGCAGCGTTGAAGATAGGAGGGCAGGGGTAGGAAACACCATATATTTT. This codes for CSVEDRRAGVGNTIYF.

The chain has TRBV9 and TRBJ2-1; TRBD2 matches at 11 bases. V trimming: 3 bases; J trimming: 6 bases; junction bases outside the gene matches: 5. Germline V CDR1 and CDR2: SGDLS, YYNGEE. The CDR3 runs to 15 residues. This CDR3 reads CASSAYSGGANEQFF. The DNA of the CDR3 is TGTGCCAGCAGCGCCTATAGCGGGGGGGCCAATGAGCAGTTCTTC.

This sequence joins TRBV19 and TRBJ1-1, with no clear D. This CDR3 is built from 14 residues. Germline V gene lookup returns CDR1 LNHDA and CDR2 SQIVND (reference sequence). The germline V and J ends were trimmed by 5 bases and 4 bases, with 14 bases remaining between them. Written as DNA, the CDR3 is TGTGCCAGTAGTCGCCAGGAAGGTATCACTGAAGCTTTCTTT. Its protein product is CASSRQEGITEAFF. The full variable domain, its missing parts supplied by reference TRBV19 and TRBJ1-1, is DGGITQSPKYLFRKEGQNVTLSCEQNLNHDAMYWYRQDPGQGLRLIYYSQIVNDFQKGDIAEGYSVSREKKESFPLTVTSAQKNPTAFYLCASSRQEGITEAFFGQGTRLTVV.